Below, 26 T cell receptor beta chains from the same sample are listed, as sequenced in a study of CXCR3-negative and CXCR3-positive naive CD8 T cells. Study-wide points: TRB CDR3s were more hydrophobic in CXCR3-positive than in CXCR3-negative naive cells.

The antigens these receptors bind are not known. The TRB cDNA libraries were prepared by 5' RACE with UMI labels. TCRdb reprocessed the 5' RACE reads, keeping one entry per CDR3 protein, no DNA. The specimen's table records roughly 6,900 distinct CDR3 sequences. Sequenced sample: naive CXCR3+ CD8+ T cells from blood. Subset: CD45RO-CCR7+CD27+CD95- naive CD8+ T cells expressing CXCR3 (TNR3+). The receptors derive from a human donor in good health. Some clones in this sample may be carry-over from other donors' samples.

The chain links TRBV12-3 or TRBV12-4 to TRBJ1-2; TCRdb designates TRBD1, a call that cannot be tested without DNA. The CDR3 covers 13 residues. The CDR3 protein is CASSSTTGEGYTF.

This clonotype is labeled medium-sized (0.01 to 0.1%) based on frequency. This chain connects TRBV7-9 to TRBJ2-2. The CDR3 length is 15 residues. Germline V gene data show CDR1 as SEHNR and CDR2 as FQNEAQ (reference sequence). The CDR3 here is CASSPRTEDTGELFF.

According to its frequency, this clonotype is medium-sized (0.01 to 0.1%). The chain combines TRBV7-9 with TRBJ2-1. Per germline, CDR1 SEHNR and CDR2 FQNEAQ (reference sequence). This CDR3 has 16 residues. This CDR3 is CASSSSGDSSYNEQFF.

The rearrangement uses TRBV7-6 and TRBJ2-1; the D gene TCRdb calls, TRBD2, cannot be checked with no DNA. The CDR3 length is 16 residues. The V gene's germline CDR1 is SGHVS and CDR2 FNYEAQ. CDR3 in amino acids: CASSPSGSGYYNEQFF.

This clonotype is labeled medium-sized based on frequency. The chain is built from TRBV12-5 and TRBJ1-1. The CDR3 has 17 residues. Germline V gives CDR1 LGHNT, CDR2 FRNRAP. CDR3 region: CASGLKPPGSMNTEAFF.

The chain uses TRBV29-1 and TRBJ2-3; TCRdb lists TRBD1, though no DNA is available to test this call. The CDR3 extends over 14 amino acids. Per the germline V gene, CDR1 is SQVTM and CDR2 is ANQGSEA. CDR3 loop: CSAETGQYTDTQYF.

According to its frequency, this clonotype is medium-sized. The chain couples TRBV20-1 to TRBJ2-5. Per the germline V gene, CDR1 is DFQATT and CDR2 is SNEGSKA (reference sequence). This CDR3 comprises 13 residues. CDR3 sequence reads: CSASGVRQETQYF.

The rearrangement uses TRBV7-2 and TRBJ1-2; the TRBD1 assignment by TCRdb is unverifiable without DNA. This CDR3 is 18 amino acids long. Germline V gene sequence: CDR1 SGHTA, CDR2 FQGNSA. This chain's CDR3 is CASSSPLGQPITDYGYTF.

This clonotype is classed as medium-sized (0.01 to 0.1%) by frequency. This chain connects TRBV29-1 to TRBJ2-5; TCRdb calls TRBD1, which cannot be checked without DNA. Germline values: CDR1 SQVTM, CDR2 ANQGSEA. There are 17 residues in the CDR3. CDR3 amino acids: CSAGPSADLGGEETQYF. Based on the CDR3 plus reference TRBV29-1 and TRBJ2-5, the full variable domain is SAVISQKPSRDICQRGTSLTIQCQVDSQVTMMFWYRQQPGQSLTLIATANQGSEATYESGFVIDKFPISRPNLTFSTLTVSNMSPEDSSIYLCSAGPSADLGGEETQYFGPGTRLLVL.

The chain recombines TRBV19 with TRBJ2-1; TCRdb's assignment of TRBD2 cannot be checked, as there is no DNA. The CDR3 loop spans 21 amino acids. The germline CDR1 and CDR2 sequences are LNHDA and SQIVND (reference sequence). The chain's CDR3 is CASMGEVGLAGGLSSYNEQFF.

J is TRBJ1-1 and V is TRBV28. Germline V gene sequence: CDR1 MDHEN, CDR2 SYDVKM. This CDR3 has 14 amino acids. Here the CDR3 reads CASSGLRMNTEAFF.

According to its frequency, this clonotype is medium-sized. The chain recombines TRBV7-9 with TRBJ2-4. The germline CDR1 and CDR2 sequences are SEHNR and FQNEAQ (reference sequence). The CDR3 length is 14 residues. CDR3 sequence: CASSEGLAKNIQYF.

This clonotype is called medium-sized based on its frequency. The chain is built from TRBV4-1 and TRBJ2-7; TCRdb calls TRBD2, which cannot be checked without DNA. In germline, CDR1 is MGHRA, CDR2 YSYEKL. The length of the CDR3 is 16 residues. CDR3 amino acids: CASSQGPSGLPYEQYF.

The rearrangement joins TRBV9 to TRBJ1-5. The germline V gene has CDR1 SGDLS and CDR2 YYNGEE. The length of the CDR3 is 11 residues. The CDR3 is CASGGARPQHF.

This clonotype shows up as medium-sized by frequency. V and J are TRBV12-3 or TRBV12-4 and TRBJ2-3. The CDR3 has 16 residues. Here the CDR3 reads CASSVLESAVTDTQYF.

The chain couples TRBV29-1 to TRBJ2-3; the D call of TRBD1 rests on TCRdb alone, since no DNA is present to check it. The CDR3 extends over 15 amino acids. CDR1 is SQVTM and CDR2 is ANQGSEA in the germline V gene. The CDR3 protein is CSVENLGPSTDTQYF.

The chain recombines TRBV10-2 with TRBJ1-1; TCRdb designates TRBD1, a call that cannot be tested without DNA. Germline CDR1 WSHSY, CDR2 SAAADI. CDR3 length: 14 residues. CDR3 amino acids: CARRRDGDDTEAFF.

This chain joins TRBV29-1 and TRBJ1-1; as DNA is missing, the TRBD1 call by TCRdb cannot be tested. Germline V gives CDR1 SQVTM, CDR2 ANQGSEA. This CDR3 spans 12 amino acids. This CDR3 reads CSAGTGGTEAFF.

The rearrangement uses TRBV28 and TRBJ2-5. Germline V gene data show CDR1 as MDHEN and CDR2 as SYDVKM. The CDR3 spans 11 residues. CDR3: CASSFVEAQYF.

By frequency, this clonotype is medium-sized. V is TRBV6-5 and J is TRBJ2-1; TCRdb indicates TRBD1, and absent DNA this call remains unverified. The CDR3 contains 17 residues. Germline CDR1 and CDR2: MNHEY and SVGAGI. CDR3 loop: CASSGRDRGLTDNEQFF.

This clonotype is deemed medium-sized by its frequency. The chain carries TRBV7-3 and TRBJ2-1; TCRdb's assignment of TRBD2 cannot be checked, as there is no DNA. Germline lookup yields CDR1 SGHTA and CDR2 FQGTGA. This CDR3 has 12 amino acids. The chain's CDR3 is CASSLESGEQFF.

The V call is TRBV11-2, the J call TRBJ2-7. This CDR3 has 14 amino acids. Germline V lookup: CDR1 SGHAT, CDR2 FQNNGV. CDR3 loop: CASSLLGGSHEQYF.

This clonotype is medium-sized by frequency. V gene TRBV7-6 combines with J gene TRBJ2-2; lacking DNA, the TRBD1 call made by TCRdb goes unchecked. The CDR3 spans 17 residues. In germline, CDR1 is SGHVS, CDR2 FNYEAQ. The CDR3 loop is CASSSGPRQVFTGELFF.

Frequency places this clonotype as medium-sized (0.01 to 0.1%). The chain has TRBV6-5 and TRBJ2-3; TCRdb proposes TRBD1, but this gene call is untestable without DNA. This CDR3 has 16 residues. Germline CDR1 and CDR2: MNHEY and SVGAGI. This CDR3 is CASSHARQDIGDTQYF.

The chain employs TRBV19 and TRBJ2-2. Per the germline V gene, CDR1 is LNHDA and CDR2 is SQIVND (reference sequence). The CDR3 length is 13 residues. The CDR3 spells CASSIVDAGELFF.

This clonotype is called medium-sized based on its frequency. V usage is TRBV29-1 and J usage is TRBJ2-1. CDR1 SQVTM and CDR2 ANQGSEA come from the germline V gene. This CDR3 comprises 12 residues. The CDR3 is CSVEDALHEQFF.